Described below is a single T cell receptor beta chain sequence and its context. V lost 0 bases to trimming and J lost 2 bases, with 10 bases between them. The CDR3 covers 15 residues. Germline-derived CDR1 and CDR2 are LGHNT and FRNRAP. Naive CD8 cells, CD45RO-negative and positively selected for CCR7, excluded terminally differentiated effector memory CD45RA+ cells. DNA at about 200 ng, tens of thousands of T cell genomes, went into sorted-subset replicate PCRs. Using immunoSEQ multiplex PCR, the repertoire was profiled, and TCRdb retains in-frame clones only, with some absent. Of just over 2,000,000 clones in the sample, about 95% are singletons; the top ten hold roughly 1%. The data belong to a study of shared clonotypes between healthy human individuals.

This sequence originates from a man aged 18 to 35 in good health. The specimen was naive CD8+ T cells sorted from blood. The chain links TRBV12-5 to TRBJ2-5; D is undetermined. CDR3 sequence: CASGLVLGGQETQYF. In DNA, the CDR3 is TGTGCTAGTGGTTTGGTCCTGGGTGGGCAAGAGACCCAGTACTTC.